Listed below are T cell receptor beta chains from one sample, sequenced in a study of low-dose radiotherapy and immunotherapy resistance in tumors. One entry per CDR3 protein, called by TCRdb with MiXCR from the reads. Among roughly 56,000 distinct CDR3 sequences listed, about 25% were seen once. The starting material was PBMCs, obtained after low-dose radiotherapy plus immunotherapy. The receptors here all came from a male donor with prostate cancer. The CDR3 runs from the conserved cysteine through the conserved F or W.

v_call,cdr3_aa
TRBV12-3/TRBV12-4,CASSSNRDSGTDTQYF
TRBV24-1,CATSDFKQGSGYEQYF
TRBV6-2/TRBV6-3,CASSEPRGSSTNEKLFF
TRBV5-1,CASSLDSLAGAEQFF
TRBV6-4,CAISDLSESSYEQYF
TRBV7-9,CASSLVQGGTGELFF
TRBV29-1,CSGQAGTGSTDTQYF
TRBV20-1,CSASSGWANEKLFF
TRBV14,CASSQGGRKAFF
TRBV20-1,CSVNGARGKDEQFF
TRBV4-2,CASSQEVRGETQYF
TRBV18,CASSPPSRMETQYF
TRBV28,CASSRGGTQPQHF
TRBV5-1,CASSPTGLAAQETQYF
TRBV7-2,CASETREYTGELFF
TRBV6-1,CASSDPTGGTEAFF
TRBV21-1,CASTGETEIYEQYF
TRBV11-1,CASSPRTGGVYGYTF
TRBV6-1,CASSELGGGANEQFF
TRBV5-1,CASSLNENYGYTF